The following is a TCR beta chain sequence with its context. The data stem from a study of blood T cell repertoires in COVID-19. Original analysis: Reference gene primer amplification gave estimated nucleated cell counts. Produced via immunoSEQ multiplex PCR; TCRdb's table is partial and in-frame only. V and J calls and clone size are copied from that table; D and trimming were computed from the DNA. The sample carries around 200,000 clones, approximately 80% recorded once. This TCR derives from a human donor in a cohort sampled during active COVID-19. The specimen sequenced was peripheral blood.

The CDR3 bases are TGTGCCAGTAGTGGACAGGGGGGTCGCACTGAAGCTTTCTTT. This codes for CASSGQGGRTEAFF. V is TRBV19 and J is TRBJ1-1; 10 nucleotides match TRBD1. Germline CDR1 reads LNHDA; CDR2 reads SQIVND (reference sequence). CDR3 length equals 14 residues. V lost 5 bases and J lost 4; bases outside the gene matches: 4.